The subject of this entry is one TCR beta chain. This clonotype has just a few counts. Its specific antigen is unknown. Base quality data are lacking; no much larger clone is found one base away. Per the germline V gene, LGHNA is the CDR1 and YNFKEQ is the CDR2. V loses 0 bases, J loses 7 bases, and the germline ends lie 13 bases apart. The CDR3 contains 15 residues, cysteine and phenylalanine counted. Just the 45-base CDR3 DNA is kept, in frame starting at base 1. This record comes from a study of T cell repertoires in cytomegalovirus infection (dated by TCRdb to the late 2010s). With respect to the entire study: Because public TCR beta signatures pointed to carriage of CMV infection together with the matching HLA type, the HLA type of each donor mattered for the analysis.

General findings and caveats noted by the study authors: The ex vivo response was dominated by HLA-C-restricted CMV-specific TCR beta clonotypes, which also provided the single most frequent clonotype in two of eight donors. Carriers of CMV infection plus the relevant HLA type were discriminated by the cumulative frequency of public TCR beta family members in the study cohort and in an independent roughly 400-donor cohort.

The run used an Illumina HiSeq 1500. The public reads were run again by TCRdb, first through fastp at Q25 and then through MiXCR, and only productive beta chains were kept. CDR3 protein duplicates are merged, each entry listing the most common genes and DNA. Recorded for this sample are about 320,000 distinct CDR3 sequences; over 7.5% of them occurred a single time. The ten largest clones represent over 3.5% of the sample. This receptor chain uses TRBV4-2 and TRBJ2-4; the D segment could be TRBD2, given 6 matching bases. The receptor was isolated from a human donor in good health (CMV status not recorded). Some clones in this sample may be carry-over from other donors' samples. Sequencing was performed on PBMCs. The CDR3 corresponds to CASSQDQARGNIQYF. The DNA sequence is as follows: TGTGCCAGCAGCCAAGACCAGGCCCGGGGGAACATTCAGTACTTC.